This TCR beta chain was recovered during a study of OX40 agonist ivuxolimab in advanced cancers. Study in general: The patients' treatment was ivuxolimab, an agonistic anti-OX40 (CD134) antibody. Antecedent anti-PD-1, anti-PD-L1 or anti-CTLA-4 therapy was permissible, with approximately 44% having received some. Study-level results: The study found that CD8+ T cells averaged more expanded clones than CD4+. Clones of CD4+ and CD8+ blood T cells grew by week 6 at doses of 0.1 to 3.0 mg/kg.

Trimming took off 4 bases at V and 8 bases at J, with 14 bases between the two ends. Germline V CDR1 and CDR2: MNHEY, SMNVEV (reference sequence). The CDR3 is 13 amino acids. TCRdb keeps only in-frame clones here, not all; method: immunoSEQ multiplex PCR. The data contain tens of thousands of clones, 80% to 85% of them singletons. Note on this clone: No antigen is known for it.

The sequencing used CD4+ or CD8+ T cells sorted from blood, collected in a trial of the OX40 agonist ivuxolimab. The chain joins TRBV27 to TRBJ1-1; D is uncertain. The sequence was collected from an adult with an advanced solid tumor such as melanoma, head and neck, liver or kidney cancer. The CDR3 DNA sequence: TGTGCCAGCAGTTCGACGGGCGCAGGCGAAGCTTTCTTT. Translation gives CASSSTGAGEAFF.